Following are 3 T cell receptor beta chains from one sample sequenced in a study of T cells in Graves' hyperthyroidism and ophthalmopathy. The CDR3 regions of TCR beta were amplified from RNA transcripts. A set of HTBI primers served as the primers for a first-round RT-PCR of the TCR CDR3. One entry per CDR3 protein results from TCRdb running MiXCR on the multiplex PCR reads. The sample has fewer than 600,000 distinct CDR3 sequences, about 15% seen once; the top ten hold approximately 15%. Sequencing used blood. The receptors shown here come from a woman aged 40-49 years with Graves' hyperthyroidism.

This clonotype appeared once. A clone one base away is much larger, so this may be a read error. The rearrangement links TRBV14 to TRBJ2-7; 10 bases map to TRBD2. The CDR3 contains 16 residues. Looked up from germline, CDR1 is SGHDN and CDR2 is FVKESK. After removal of 4 bases from V and 6 bases from J, the junction contained 12 bases not matched to a gene. CDR3: CASSRKMGTSGTEQYF. In DNA, the CDR3 is TGTGCCAGCAGCCGCAAAATGGGAACTAGCGGGACCGAGCAGTACTTC.

This clonotype was seen only a few times. The chain uses TRBV28 and TRBJ1-1; perhaps TRBD1 as D (6 bases). Trimming removed 8 bases at V and 1 base at J, with 17 bases between. The CDR3 runs 15 residues. From germline, CDR1 is MDHEN and CDR2 SYDVKM. CDR3: CASHREGGPNTEAFF. The CDR3 coding sequence is TGTGCCAGCCATAGGGAGGGGGGCCCGAACACTGAAGCTTTCTTT.

This clonotype was detected a few times. V gene TRBV15 combines with J gene TRBJ1-2, with no clear D. Germline V gives CDR1 LNHNV, CDR2 YYDKDF (reference sequence). Trimming stripped 0 bases from V and 3 bases from J, with 5 bases between. The CDR3 totals 13 residues. The CDR3 DNA follows: TGTGCCACCAGCAGAGATCTACACTATGGCTACACCTTC. As protein: CATSRDLHYGYTF.